This TCR beta chain originates from a study of control samples from healthy donors and cancer patients. In germline, CDR1 is LNHDA, CDR2 SQIVND (reference sequence). V lost 3 bases to trimming and J lost 8 bases, with 11 bases between them. The CDR3 covers 13 residues. TCRdb's table, derived via immunoSEQ multiplex PCR, lists solely in-frame clones and lacks some. The sample lists around 82,000 clones; approximately 87% were seen once. Source material: blood. The sequence derives from a middle-aged man in good health. The chain combines TRBV19 with TRBJ2-1; D call uncertain. The CDR3 is CASSIRDGDEQFF. CDR3 in DNA: TGTGCCAGTAGTATTCGTGATGGGGATGAGCAGTTCTTC.